A selection of T cell receptor beta chains follows, all from one sample in a study of T cells in localized non-small cell lung cancer. The data were produced by immunoSEQ multiplex PCR, yet TCRdb's version contains in-frame clones alone and is incomplete. The repertoire holds nearly 15,000 clones, 85% to 90% seen once, with around 4.2% in the top ten. The input for sequencing was peripheral blood, taken before any cancer treatment. The receptors derive from a woman between 35 and 75 years old with stage I lung adenocarcinoma. Both conserved end residues are part of each CDR3. D genes are given only for firm matches. Not all rows give a size; the values are once, few, many and, for expanded clones, a class.

length	V	D	J	size	CDR3	DNA
15	TRBV7-2	-	TRBJ2-2	-	CASSLDPLGTGELFF	TGTGCCAGCAGCTTAGACCCCCTGGGCACCGGGGAGCTGTTTTTT
11	TRBV30	-	TRBJ1-1	-	CAWSLGTEAFF	TGTGCCTGGAGTCTGGGCACTGAAGCTTTCTTT
15	TRBV19	TRBD2	TRBJ2-5	-	CASSIGGGGKETQYF	TGTGCCAGTAGTATCGGCGGCGGGGGGAAAGAGACCCAGTACTTC
17	TRBV28	-	TRBJ2-7	-	CASSPISGPGIAVEQYF	TGTGCCAGCAGTCCCATCTCCGGACCGGGTATAGCGGTCGAGCAGTACTTC
17	TRBV9	-	TRBJ1-1	once	CASSANTGAGMNTEAFF	TGTGCCAGCAGCGCCAACACAGGTGCAGGAATGAACACTGAAGCTTTCTTT
15	TRBV30	TRBD2	TRBJ2-3	-	CAWSVLAGGADTQYF	TGTGCCTGGAGCGTCCTAGCGGGGGGGGCAGATACGCAGTATTTT
11	TRBV6-4	-	TRBJ2-7	-	CASSEGSEQYF	TGTGCCAGCAGTGAAGGAAGCGAGCAGTACTTC
16	TRBV5-8	-	TRBJ1-2	-	CASSYPDVYVADGYTF	TGTGCCAGCAGCTATCCGGACGTCTACGTCGCCGATGGCTACACCTTC
13	TRBV7-9	TRBD1	TRBJ1-4	-	CASRLRQGEKLFF	TGTGCCAGCAGACTAAGACAGGGGGAAAAACTGTTTTTT
18	TRBV6-1	-	TRBJ2-1	-	CASSEKWGVGSSYNEQFF	TGTGCCAGCAGTGAAAAATGGGGGGTGGGCAGCTCATACAATGAGCAGTTCTTC
17	TRBV7-2	TRBD1	TRBJ1-2	-	CASSLVGGTGSNYGYTF	TGTGCCAGCAGCTTAGTGGGAGGGACAGGGTCGAACTATGGCTACACCTTC
16	TRBV5-1	TRBD1	TRBJ1-2	-	CASSLEGDRPSYGYTF	TGCGCCAGCAGCTTGGAGGGGGACAGGCCCTCCTATGGCTACACCTTC
15	TRBV11-3	-	TRBJ2-3	-	CASSARGGARDTQYF	TGTGCCAGCAGCGCTCGTGGGGGGGCTAGAGATACGCAGTATTTT
16	TRBV7-2	TRBD2	TRBJ2-1	-	CASSSDAGTRLNEQFF	TGTGCCAGCAGCTCAGACGCCGGGACTAGGTTAAATGAGCAGTTCTTC
14	TRBV27	TRBD1	TRBJ2-7	few	CASSLKQGTYEQYF	TGTGCCAGCAGTTTAAAACAGGGGACCTACGAGCAGTACTTC
14	TRBV6-1	-	TRBJ2-7	-	CASTKPGLAYEQYF	TGTGCCAGCACAAAACCGGGACTCGCCTACGAGCAGTACTTC
17	TRBV7-2	TRBD1	TRBJ1-4	-	CASSSPTGFATNEKLFF	TGTGCCAGCAGCTCACCGACAGGGTTTGCAACTAATGAAAAACTGTTTTTT
13	TRBV28	-	TRBJ2-7	-	CASSPDTNYEQYF	TGTGCCAGCAGTCCGGACACTAACTACGAGCAGTACTTC
16	TRBV5-1	TRBD1	TRBJ1-1	-	CASSLGQGAGYTEAFF	TGCGCCAGCAGCTTGGGACAGGGAGCCGGGTACACTGAAGCTTTCTTT
15	TRBV29-1	TRBD1	TRBJ2-5	-	CSVEGQGGVRETQYF	TGCAGCGTTGAAGGACAGGGTGGGGTAAGGGAGACCCAGTACTTC
13	TRBV9	-	TRBJ2-1	-	CASSANIINEQFF	TGTGCCAGCAGCGCGAACATAATTAATGAGCAGTTCTTC
15	TRBV27	TRBD2	TRBJ2-7	-	CASSSLAGGFIREYF	TGTGCCAGCAGTTCACTTGCGGGGGGCTTTATTCGGGAGTACTTC
18	TRBV4-1	-	TRBJ1-6	-	CASSRKRLWDRDNSPLHF	TGCGCCAGCAGCCGAAAAAGGCTATGGGACCGGGATAATTCACCCCTCCACTTT
13	TRBV6-1	TRBD1	TRBJ1-1	-	CASTNRNRGRLLF	TGTGCCAGCACAAACCGTAACAGGGGGCGCCTTCTTTTT
13	TRBV15	-	TRBJ1-1	-	CATTPRGDTEAFF	TGTGCCACCACCCCGCGGGGGGACACTGAAGCTTTCTTT
13	TRBV10-1	-	TRBJ2-5	-	CASSEQIQETQYF	TGCGCCAGCAGTGAGCAGATACAAGAGACCCAGTACTTC
15	TRBV4-1	-	TRBJ1-4	-	CASSQEVGRREKLFF	TGCGCCAGCAGCCAAGAGGTCGGGAGGAGGGAAAAACTGTTTTTT
14	TRBV10-2	-	TRBJ2-7	-	CASSFRQSVGEQYF	TGCGCCAGCAGCTTTAGACAGTCAGTGGGGGAGCAGTACTTC
11	TRBV5-6	-	TRBJ1-1	-	CASSTGLKAFF	TGTGCCAGCAGTACAGGCCTAAAAGCTTTCTTT
14	TRBV28	-	TRBJ2-5	-	CASSFDSSLGTQYF	TGTGCCAGCAGTTTCGACTCATCGCTCGGGACCCAGTACTTC
14	TRBV23-1	-	TRBJ2-4	-	CASSTVDAKNIQYF	TGCGCCAGCAGCACCGTAGACGCCAAAAACATTCAGTACTTC
15	TRBV29-1	-	TRBJ1-2	-	CSVEDGSASNYGYTF	TGCAGCGTTGAAGATGGGTCGGCATCTAACTATGGCTACACCTTC
14	TRBV27	TRBD2	TRBJ2-3	-	CATWRAGGSDTQYF	TGTGCCACCTGGCGAGCGGGGGGCTCGGATACGCAGTATTTT
12	TRBV29-1	-	TRBJ2-7	-	CSPPLTNDEQYF	TGCAGCCCCCCGCTCACAAATGACGAGCAGTACTTC
15	TRBV23-1	-	TRBJ2-7	few	CASSQSGHPRGEQYF	TGCGCCAGCAGTCAATCAGGCCACCCTCGGGGCGAGCAGTACTTC
17	TRBV27	TRBD2	TRBJ2-7	-	CASSPIAGGLLIYEQYF	TGTGCCAGCAGCCCTATAGCGGGGGGCCTCCTGATTTACGAGCAGTACTTC
13	TRBV19	-	TRBJ1-1	-	CASSNRGTTEAFF	TGTGCCAGTAGTAATAGAGGGACCACTGAAGCTTTCTTT
13	TRBV18	-	TRBJ1-3	-	CASSPGQGNTIYF	TGTGCCAGCTCACCAGGGCAGGGGAACACCATATATTTT
13	TRBV7-2	-	TRBJ1-3	-	CASSLESGNTIYF	TGTGCCAGCAGCTTAGAATCTGGAAACACCATATATTTT
14	TRBV19	-	TRBJ1-5	-	CASSIYIEGQPQHF	TGTGCCAGTAGTATTTACATAGAGGGTCAGCCCCAGCATTTT
13	TRBV6-5	-	TRBJ1-5	-	CASSGLGNQPQHF	TGTGCCAGCAGCGGACTGGGCAATCAGCCCCAGCATTTT
13	TRBV29-1	TRBD1	TRBJ1-4	-	CSGPGQGGEKLFF	TGCAGCGGACCGGGACAGGGTGGTGAAAAACTGTTTTTT
12	TRBV6-5	-	TRBJ1-1	-	CASNLGDTEAFF	TGTGCCAGCAATTTGGGGGACACTGAAGCTTTCTTT
14	TRBV6-1	TRBD1	TRBJ2-7	-	CATELDRPSYEQYF	TGTGCCACAGAGCTGGACAGGCCCTCCTACGAGCAGTACTTC
16	TRBV15	-	TRBJ1-3	-	CATSGPSNFKGNTIYF	TGTGCCACCAGCGGGCCCTCCAATTTTAAAGGAAACACCATATATTTT
11	TRBV20-1	-	TRBJ2-1	-	CSATRDGEQFF	TGCAGTGCTACCCGGGACGGAGAGCAGTTCTTC
13	TRBV7-2	TRBD2	TRBJ2-2	-	CASSFSGGDELFF	TGTGCCAGCAGCTTTAGCGGGGGGGATGAGCTGTTTTTT
13	TRBV5-5	-	TRBJ1-5	-	CASSFGQNQPQHF	TGTGCCAGCAGCTTTGGACAAAATCAGCCCCAGCATTTT
15	TRBV6-6	TRBD2	TRBJ2-7	-	CASTPRSGGTYEQYF	TGTGCCAGCACTCCGCGGAGCGGGGGGACCTACGAGCAGTACTTC
15	TRBV15	-	TRBJ1-1	-	CATSRPRTANTEAFF	TGTGCCACCAGCAGACCCAGGACAGCGAACACTGAAGCTTTCTTT
18	TRBV21-1	-	TRBJ1-1	few	CASSGRGTGHPMNTEAFF	TGTGCCAGCAGCGGCCGAGGGACAGGGCATCCTATGAACACTGAAGCTTTCTTT
16	TRBV28	TRBD2	TRBJ2-7	-	CASSLPSGGRGYEQYF	TGTGCCAGCAGTTTACCCAGCGGGGGGCGGGGCTACGAGCAGTACTTC